These 2 T cell receptor beta chains originate from one sample sequenced in a study of T cell clonotyping in hematopoietic cell transplantation. Only in-frame clones appear in the TCRdb table, and some are missing; sequencing was by immunoSEQ multiplex PCR. In the table there are about 16,000 clones, roughly nine tenths of which are singletons. The sample comprised peripheral blood mononuclear cells. The receptors originated from a man aged 45-65 years in good health. Some clones in this sample may be carry-over from other donors' samples.

The rearrangement uses TRBV12-5 and TRBJ2-2; 9 bases map to TRBD2. Germline V gene sequence: CDR1 LGHNT, CDR2 FRNRAP. The CDR3 is 14 residues long. Trimming took 6 bases from V and 7 from J; bases not matched to a gene: 6. The chain's CDR3 is CASGAGGRFGELFF. In DNA, the CDR3 is TGTGCTAGTGGCGCGGGGGGGCGGTTCGGGGAGCTGTTTTTT.

The chain employs TRBV9 and TRBJ1-1; D ambiguous. The ends were cut back, 3 bases at V and 1 base at J, with 10 bases in the middle. The CDR3 has 14 residues. The V gene's germline CDR1 is SGDLS and CDR2 YYNGEE. The CDR3 region has the DNA TGTGCCAGCAGCGAGCTTCCGGGGAACACTGAAGCTTTCTTT. It translates to CASSELPGNTEAFF.